The 32 T cell receptor beta chains in this list originate from one sample, sequenced in a study of blood T cell repertoires in COVID-19. Measured with immunoSEQ multiplex PCR; TCRdb has only the in-frame clones, and not every one. The profile shows some 250,000 clones, over 75% of them singletons. The sequencing sample was made of PBMCs or T cells enriched from blood (not recorded which). The receptors come from a woman between 45 and 65 years old who had recovered from COVID-19.

The DNA of the CDR3 is TGTGCCAGCAGCTTAAGGGGACAGGGACCGAGGGGTGGCTACACCTTC. As protein: CASSLRGQGPRGGYTF. The J gene is TRBJ1-2, the V gene TRBV5-6; 9 nucleotides align to TRBD1. The CDR3 spans 16 residues. The junction had 12 bases not matched to a gene; V was cut back by 2 bases and J by 7 bases. Germline CDR1 is SGHDT and CDR2 is YYEEEE.

J is TRBJ1-6 and V is TRBV28, with 7 bases matching TRBD1. V lost 10 bases, J lost 5 bases, and 11 bases stayed unmatched. Germline CDR1 and CDR2: MDHEN and SYDVKM. CDR3 size: 15 residues. In DNA, the CDR3 is TGTGCCACCCCAAGCCAGGGGGAAGATAATTCACCCCTCCACTTT. As protein: CATPSQGEDNSPLHF.

This clone appeared once. The rearrangement links TRBV6-5 to TRBJ2-5; no firm D call. CDR1 is MNHEY and CDR2 is SVGAGI in the germline V gene. The CDR3 is made up of 14 amino acids. Trimming pared 2 bases from V and 5 bases from J, leaving 12 bases between. CDR3 sequence (DNA): TGTGCCAGCAGTTACGCGAACCCTCGGGAGACCCAGTACTTC. Translating it yields CASSYANPRETQYF.

J is TRBJ1-6 and V is TRBV2, with D unclear. CDR3 length equals 18 residues. V gave up 5 bases and J gave up 1 base, with 18 bases separating them. The germline V gene has CDR1 SNHLY and CDR2 FYNNEI. The CDR3 DNA sequence: TGTGCCAGCAGTTCCGGGATGCGAATGGGTTCCTATAATTCACCCCTCCACTTT. Encoded protein: CASSSGMRMGSYNSPLHF.

The sample holds one count of this clone. The chain is built from TRBV29-1 and TRBJ2-5, with a weak D call TRBD1 (6 bases). The CDR3 has 16 residues. Germline CDR1 reads SQVTM; CDR2 reads ANQGSEA. Trimming stripped 0 bases from V and 2 bases from J, with 16 bases between. The CDR3 bases are TGCAGCGTTGAAGATCCGGACAGCGCGACTCAAGAGACCCAGTACTTC. This encodes CSVEDPDSATQETQYF.

CDR3 bases: TGTGCCAGCAGCCGGCGGACAGGGGGCTCCCTCGGTGGCTACACCTTC. Its protein is CASSRRTGGSLGGYTF. The chain combines TRBV11-2 with TRBJ1-2, with TRBD1 matching 11 bases. V shed 5 bases and J 7 bases; nucleotides not matched to a gene: 12. The CDR3 is made up of 16 amino acids. Germline-derived CDR1 and CDR2 are SGHAT and FQNNGV.

V is TRBV5-1 and J is TRBJ2-1; 10 bases fit TRBD2. V shed 0 bases and J 7 bases; nucleotides not matched to a gene: 10. The CDR3 has 17 residues. Germline CDR1 is SGHRS and CDR2 is YFSETQ. DNA for the CDR3: TGCGCCAGCAGCTTGGGTGCTAGCGGGAGAGTAAAGAATGAGCAGTTCTTC. Translation gives CASSLGASGRVKNEQFF.

CDR3 protein: CASSFGTVSYEQYF. In DNA form, the CDR3 reads TGTGCCAGCAGCTTTGGGACAGTATCCTACGAGCAGTACTTC. The rearrangement links TRBV5-4 to TRBJ2-7; 7 positions match TRBD1. The CDR3 contains 14 residues. J gave up 1 base and V 2 bases, and 3 bases lay outside the gene matches. The germline V gene encodes CDR1 SGHNT and CDR2 YYREEE (reference sequence).

The table lists this clone with a few counts. The chain has TRBV28 and TRBJ2-1; the match to TRBD2 covers 7 bases. With V trimmed by 3 bases and J by 5 bases, 4 bases remained unmatched. The CDR3 is 14 residues long. Germline lookup yields CDR1 MDHEN and CDR2 SYDVKM. CDR3 in amino acids: CASSFWLADNEQFF. CDR3 coding DNA: TGTGCCAGCAGTTTTTGGCTAGCGGACAATGAGCAGTTCTTC.

This chain connects TRBV27 to TRBJ1-1; D ambiguous. This CDR3 contains 14 residues. V was pared by 3 bases and J by 1 base, with 9 bases between. Germline V gene data show CDR1 as MNHEY and CDR2 as SMNVEV (reference sequence). The CDR3 spells CASSFQAPNTEAFF. Written as DNA, the CDR3 is TGTGCCAGCAGTTTCCAGGCCCCGAACACTGAAGCTTTCTTT.

This clone has just a few counts. The chain has TRBV10-3 and TRBJ2-2; 11 bases are a match to TRBD2. This CDR3 has 15 residues. V lost 5 bases to trimming and J lost 6 bases; unmatched junction nucleotides: 5. Germline-derived CDR1 and CDR2 are ENHRY and SYGVKD. Here the CDR3 DNA reads TGTGCCATCAGTCGGTTTAGCGGGAGGGCCGGGGAGCTGTTTTTT. Amino acid sequence: CAISRFSGRAGELFF.

The gene calls are TRBV27 and TRBJ2-5; D unclear. The ends were cut back, 2 bases at V and 6 bases at J, with 10 bases in the middle. The germline CDR1 and CDR2 sequences are MNHEY and SMNVEV (reference sequence). This CDR3 region has 13 residues. The CDR3 loop is CASSLGQAQTQYF. DNA for the CDR3: TGTGCCAGCAGTTTAGGGCAGGCGCAGACCCAGTACTTC.

The rearrangement uses TRBV28 and TRBJ1-1, with a weak D call TRBD1 (6 bases). Germline V CDR1 and CDR2: MDHEN, SYDVKM. Trimming left V 6 bases short and J 7 bases short, with 6 bases between. CDR3 length equals 10 residues. CDR3 coding DNA: TGTGCCAGCAGGGACAGTGAAGCTTTCTTT. As protein: CASRDSEAFF.

The chain carries TRBV2 and TRBJ2-5, with D tentatively TRBD2 (5 bases). The CDR3 covers 16 residues. Trimming stripped 7 bases from V and 3 bases from J, with 21 bases between. Germline CDR1 is SNHLY and CDR2 is FYNNEI. CDR3 nucleotides: TGTGCCAGCACGGTTATCTCGGGCGGAGGAAAAGAGACCCAGTACTTC. It codes for CASTVISGGGKETQYF.

The chain uses TRBV28 and TRBJ2-5; the D gene is possibly TRBD1 (6 bases). Between the trimmed V and J ends, which lost 2 bases and 5 bases, there was a span of 18 bases. Germline CDR1 reads MDHEN; CDR2 reads SYDVKM. This CDR3 is built from 16 residues. The CDR3 here is CASSLPGGRGEETQYF. CDR3 coding DNA: TGTGCCAGCAGTTTACCCGGCGGCAGGGGCGAGGAGACCCAGTACTTC. Looking up the rest from reference TRBV28 and TRBJ2-5 gives the full variable domain: DVKVTQSSRYLVKRTGEKVFLECVQDMDHENMFWYRQDPGLGLRLIYFSYDVKMKEKGDIPEGYSVSREKKERFSLILESASTNQTSMYLCASSLPGGRGEETQYFGPGTRLLVL.

V usage is TRBV19 and J usage is TRBJ2-2; 12 bases are shared with TRBD1. CDR3 size: 17 residues. The ends lost 3 bases at V and 1 base at J; junction bases unmatched: 3. Germline CDR1 and CDR2: LNHDA and SQIVND (reference sequence). As DNA, the CDR3 is TGTGCCAGTAGTATTCGGGACAGGGGGCTGAACACCGGGGAGCTGTTTTTT. Amino acids: CASSIRDRGLNTGELFF.

The gene calls are TRBV7-8 and TRBJ2-1; 12 bases line up with TRBD2. The V segment lost 2 bases and the J segment 4 bases; nucleotides outside the gene matches: 6. This CDR3 is built from 17 residues. The V gene's germline CDR1 is SGHVS and CDR2 FQNEAQ. The CDR3 DNA reads TGTGCCAGCAGCTTAAACCCGACTAGCGGGAGTTACAATGAGCAGTTCTTC. Translated, it gives CASSLNPTSGSYNEQFF.

The chain is built from TRBV28 and TRBJ1-5, with D perhaps matching TRBD1 (6 bases). From germline, CDR1 is MDHEN and CDR2 SYDVKM. The CDR3 sequence is 16 residues long. V lost 6 bases and J lost 5, with 20 bases in between. The CDR3 nucleotides read TGTGCCAGCAGGGTCGGGGGGCTGCCTGGTTATCAGCCCCAGCATTTT. Amino acids: CASRVGGLPGYQPQHF.

The chain combines TRBV6-6 with TRBJ1-1; 10 nucleotides match TRBD1. CDR1 and CDR2 from the germline V gene are MNHNY and SVGAGI (reference sequence). The CDR3 sequence is 15 residues long. The V segment lost 6 bases and the J segment 0 bases; nucleotides outside the gene matches: 4. This CDR3 reads CASRPGQGLNTEAFF. The CDR3 nucleotides read TGTGCCAGCAGACCGGGACAGGGGCTGAACACTGAAGCTTTCTTT.

A remark on this clone: The same CDR3 can be traced to other DNA sequences in this sample. The chain uses TRBV27 and TRBJ2-2; TRBD1 agrees at 9 bases. In germline, CDR1 is MNHEY, CDR2 SMNVEV (reference sequence). Trimming took 0 bases from V and 4 from J; bases not matched to a gene: 3. The CDR3 is 16 amino acids. The CDR3 coding sequence is TGTGCCAGCAGTTTATCAAGACAGGGGGGCACCGGGGAGCTGTTTTTT. This sequence encodes CASSLSRQGGTGELFF.

This clone is a singleton in its sample. The CDR3 is CASSARDRGFGYTF. CDR3 in DNA: TGTGCCAGCAGCGCTAGGGACAGGGGCTTCGGCTACACCTTC. The rearrangement uses TRBV7-9 and TRBJ1-2; 10 bases map to TRBD1. V lost 5 bases and J lost 8; bases outside the gene matches: 8. The CDR3 is 14 residues long. Germline values: CDR1 SEHNR, CDR2 FQNEAQ (reference sequence). The full variable domain, completed using reference TRBV7-9 and TRBJ1-2, is DTGVSQNPRHKITKRGQNVTFRCDPISEHNRLYWYRQTLGQGPEFLTYFQNEAQLEKSRLLSDRFSAERPKGSFSTLEIQRTEQGDSAMYLCASSARDRGFGYTFGSGTRLTVV.

The V and J genes are TRBV29-1 and TRBJ2-3; 7 bases fit TRBD1. CDR3 length: 14 amino acids. Germline trimming cut 4 bases from V and 5 bases from J; bases unmatched to any gene: 9. From germline, CDR1 is SQVTM and CDR2 ANQGSEA. The DNA for the CDR3 is TGCAGCGTTGCCCGACAGGGAGTCGAAGATACGCAGTATTTT. Protein sequence: CSVARQGVEDTQYF.

This clone was detected once. The chain is built from TRBV11-2 and TRBJ2-7; TRBD2 matches at 9 bases. The germline V gene encodes CDR1 SGHAT and CDR2 FQNNGV. V lost 5 bases to trimming and J lost 4 bases; unmatched junction nucleotides: 12. This CDR3 is built from 16 residues. The CDR3 sequence is CASSDLAGEFSYEQYF. The CDR3 coding sequence is TGTGCCAGCAGCGACTTAGCGGGAGAATTCTCGTACGAGCAGTACTTC. Full variable domain (remainder filled in from reference TRBV11-2 and TRBJ2-7): EAGVAQSPRYKIIEKRQSVAFWCNPISGHATLYWYQQILGQGPKLLIQFQNNGVVDDSQLPKDRFSAERLKGVDSTLKIQPAKLEDSAVYLCASSDLAGEFSYEQYFGPGTRLTVT.

This clone was found once. This chain connects TRBV4-1 to TRBJ2-4, with 7 bases that match TRBD1. Germline values: CDR1 MGHRA, CDR2 YSYEKL. This CDR3 is 14 amino acids long. The junction had 4 bases not matched to a gene; V was cut back by 4 bases and J by 4 bases. CDR3 loop: CASSPWTGKNIQYF. As DNA, the CDR3 is TGCGCCAGCAGCCCTTGGACAGGAAAAAACATTCAGTACTTC.

This clone was counted between two and nine times. V gene TRBV28 combines with J gene TRBJ1-5; D is uncertain. The V gene lost 2 bases and the J gene lost 1 base, with 6 bases spanning the gap. CDR3 size: 14 residues. Germline assignment: CDR1 MDHEN and CDR2 SYDVKM. Written as DNA, the CDR3 is TGTGCCAGCAGTTTAACGGTGAGCAATCAGCCCCAGCATTTT. Amino acid sequence: CASSLTVSNQPQHF. Full variable domain (outside the CDR3, taken from reference TRBV28 and TRBJ1-5): DVKVTQSSRYLVKRTGEKVFLECVQDMDHENMFWYRQDPGLGLRLIYFSYDVKMKEKGDIPEGYSVSREKKERFSLILESASTNQTSMYLCASSLTVSNQPQHFGDGTRLSIL.

V and J are TRBV15 and TRBJ2-1, with 10 bases identical to TRBD2. J was trimmed by 9 bases and V by 10 bases; bases with no gene match: 15. Per germline, CDR1 LNHNV and CDR2 YYDKDF (reference sequence). This CDR3 has 15 amino acids. CDR3 DNA: TGTGCCATCCAAGAGAGCGGGAGGGCCCGCGGTGAGCAGTTCTTC. Translating gives CAIQESGRARGEQFF.

The chain is built from TRBV5-1 and TRBJ2-2, with 7 nucleotides matching TRBD1. Germline CDR1 and CDR2: SGHRS and YFSETQ. The junction had 10 bases not matched to a gene; V was cut back by 7 bases and J by 4 bases. The CDR3 is made up of 15 amino acids. This CDR3 reads CASGRTGEPTGELFF. In DNA, the CDR3 is TGCGCCAGCGGACGGACAGGAGAACCCACCGGGGAGCTGTTTTTT.

V and J are TRBV11-2 and TRBJ2-5, with TRBD1 identical over 7 bases. After removal of 4 bases from V and 3 bases from J, the junction contained 5 bases not matched to a gene. The CDR3 length is 14 residues. The V gene's germline CDR1 is SGHAT and CDR2 FQNNGV. The CDR3 sequence: CASSSTTGEETQYF. DNA of the CDR3: TGTGCCAGCAGCTCCACAACAGGGGAAGAGACCCAGTACTTC.

The rearrangement uses TRBV4-2 and TRBJ2-7; D not resolved. The CDR3 has 13 amino acids. Trimming cost V 4 bases and J 0 bases, with 7 bases left between them. Germline V CDR1 and CDR2: LGHNA, YNFKEQ. The CDR3 DNA sequence: TGTGCCAGCAGCCCCCCCGTCTCCTACGAGCAGTACTTC. Encoded protein: CASSPPVSYEQYF.

CDR3 amino acids: CASSLGLAGVTDTQYF. The DNA of the CDR3 is TGTGCCAGCTCACTCGGACTAGCGGGAGTCACAGATACGCAGTATTTT. The chain joins TRBV18 to TRBJ2-3; 13 bases fit TRBD2. Trimming at V came to 4 bases and at J to 2 bases, leaving 3 bases not matched to a gene. The CDR3 is 16 residues long. Germline CDR1 is KGHSH and CDR2 is LQKENI.

The V call is TRBV5-1, the J call TRBJ2-1; TRBD1 might be the D (6 bases). CDR3 length: 13 amino acids. In germline, CDR1 is SGHRS, CDR2 YFSETQ. With 0 bases removed from V and 7 bases from J, the gap between germline ends came to 8 bases. The CDR3 reads CASSLGTENEQFF. The CDR3 DNA is TGCGCCAGCAGCTTGGGGACAGAAAATGAGCAGTTCTTC.

J is TRBJ2-1 and V is TRBV11-2, with D tentatively TRBD1 (5 bases). Looked up from germline, CDR1 is SGHAT and CDR2 is FQNNGV. The CDR3 has 13 amino acids. The V end lost 4 bases, the J end lost 10 bases, and 14 bases lay between the germline ends. The CDR3 is CASSSLTVREQFF. The CDR3 DNA reads as TGTGCCAGCAGCTCTCTGACAGTAAGGGAGCAGTTCTTC.